The 26 T cell receptor beta chains presented below share a single source sample, sequenced in a study of blood T cell repertoires in COVID-19. Method: immunoSEQ multiplex PCR; TCRdb's copy keeps in-frame clones and lacks some. The repertoire includes 150,000 or so clones, roughly 83% of them detected once, and 9.5% to 13% sits in the top ten. The sequencing input was peripheral blood. The source is a woman aged 55-69 years with COVID-19, enrolled during active disease.

This chain connects TRBV5-1 to TRBJ1-1; 11 positions match TRBD1. The CDR3 is made up of 14 amino acids. J was trimmed by 5 bases and V by 5 bases; bases with no gene match: 5. CDR1 and CDR2 (germline): SGHRS, YFSETQ. The CDR3 here is CASRPGTGGTEAFF. DNA for the CDR3: TGCGCCAGCAGACCCGGGACAGGGGGGACTGAAGCTTTCTTT.

The chain employs TRBV18 and TRBJ2-1; 10 nucleotides line up with TRBD2. CDR1 and CDR2 from the germline V gene are KGHSH and LQKENI. The V and J ends lost 2 bases and 7 bases, in that order; junction bases with no gene match: 8. The CDR3 covers 16 residues. The CDR3 nucleotides are TGTGCCAGCTCACCAGTACTAGCGGGAAATAGGAATGAGCAGTTCTTC. Translating gives CASSPVLAGNRNEQFF.

The rearrangement joins TRBV18 to TRBJ1-6; TRBD1 might be the D (5 bases). Trimming took 3 bases from V and 6 from J, leaving 9 bases between them. CDR3 size: 14 residues. The germline gives CDR1 KGHSH, CDR2 LQKENI. CDR3 sequence (DNA): TGTGCCAGCTCACCCCAGGGTACTAATTCACCCCTCCACTTT. Translation gives CASSPQGTNSPLHF.

The rearrangement joins TRBV5-4 to TRBJ2-3; weak D call: TRBD1 (5 bases). Trimming shortened V by 2 bases and J by 3 bases, and 16 bases separated the two germline ends. The CDR3 length is 16 residues. Germline V gives CDR1 SGHNT, CDR2 YYREEE (reference sequence). CDR3 in amino acids: CASSFDGQKVTDTQYF. CDR3 DNA: TGTGCCAGCAGCTTCGATGGACAAAAGGTTACAGATACGCAGTATTTT.

This clone was counted only a few times. Other nucleotide sequences in the sample specify the same CDR3. The V gene is TRBV5-1, the J gene TRBJ1-1; 7 bases map to TRBD1. Germline V lookup: CDR1 SGHRS, CDR2 YFSETQ. The V and J ends lost 6 bases and 1 base, in that order; junction bases with no gene match: 3. The CDR3 loop spans 13 amino acids. The CDR3 loop reads CASTQGGNTEAFF. CDR3 coding DNA: TGCGCCAGCACCCAGGGGGGGAACACTGAAGCTTTCTTT.

CDR3 sequence: CATSKDRDTEAFF. The CDR3, as DNA: TGTGCCACCAGCAAGGACAGGGACACTGAAGCTTTCTTT. This chain links TRBV15 with TRBJ1-1; 8 positions match TRBD1. This CDR3 region has 13 residues. Germline lookup yields CDR1 LNHNV and CDR2 YYDKDF (reference sequence). J lost 3 bases, V lost 4 bases, and 1 base had no gene match.

Only one count was recorded for this clone. The CDR3 region is CASTRAGRGRGYTF. The DNA for the CDR3 is TGTGCCAGCACCAGAGCGGGCCGGGGACGCGGCTACACCTTC. The V gene is TRBV2, the J gene TRBJ1-2, with D maybe TRBD1 (5 bases). There are 14 residues in the CDR3. Germline-derived CDR1 and CDR2 are SNHLY and FYNNEI. Trimming cost V 7 bases and J 8 bases, with 20 bases left between them.

CDR3: CASSVDGQTDTEAFF. CDR3 nucleotides: TGTGCCAGCAGCGTCGACGGCCAAACAGACACTGAAGCTTTCTTT. The chain combines TRBV9 with TRBJ1-1; D is unclear. Between the trimmed V and J ends, which lost 2 bases and 3 bases, there was a span of 14 bases. The length of the CDR3 is 15 residues. Germline V gene lookup returns CDR1 SGDLS and CDR2 YYNGEE.

The rearrangement uses TRBV7-8 and TRBJ1-2; D remains ambiguous. The CDR3 consists of 16 residues. Germline V gene lookup returns CDR1 SGHVS and CDR2 FQNEAQ. V was trimmed by 1 base and J by 2 bases, leaving 14 bases between them. This CDR3 is CASSLDLGALNYGYTF. The DNA of the CDR3 is TGTGCCAGCAGCTTAGATCTTGGAGCCCTGAACTATGGCTACACCTTC.

The chain links TRBV11-2 to TRBJ1-2; D is unclear. The CDR3 has 14 amino acids. Trimming stripped 5 bases from V and 4 bases from J, with 14 bases between. The germline gives CDR1 SGHAT, CDR2 FQNNGV. This CDR3 reads CASSGRTGSYGYTF. CDR3 nucleotides: TGTGCCAGCAGCGGGAGGACTGGGAGCTATGGCTACACCTTC.

The chain joins TRBV6-5 to TRBJ2-1; D not certain. Germline V CDR1 and CDR2: MNHEY, SVGAGI. CDR3 length: 13 amino acids. Between the trimmed V and J ends, which lost 6 bases and 2 bases, there was a span of 8 bases. This chain's CDR3 is CASRQNTYNEQFF. The CDR3 DNA reads as TGTGCCAGCAGGCAGAACACCTACAATGAGCAGTTCTTC.

This clone was seen only a few times. J is TRBJ1-2 and V is TRBV2, with D tentatively TRBD1 (5 bases). The CDR3 loop spans 15 amino acids. The germline CDR1 and CDR2 sequences are SNHLY and FYNNEI. The V end lost 0 bases, the J end lost 4 bases, and 12 bases lay between the germline ends. The CDR3 region has the DNA TGTGCCAGCAGTGAAGCAAAACAGGCGGCCTATGGCTACACCTTC. Encoded protein: CASSEAKQAAYGYTF.

This rearrangement joins TRBV12-3 or TRBV12-4 to TRBJ1-1; weak D call: TRBD1 (5 bases). The V gene lost 4 bases and the J gene lost 8 bases, with 8 bases spanning the gap. The CDR3 is 11 residues long. CDR3 in amino acids: CASSSGLEAFF. The CDR3 region has the DNA TGTGCCAGCAGTTCAGGGTTAGAAGCTTTCTTT.

The chain carries TRBV20-1 and TRBJ1-5; 7 nucleotides match TRBD1. J gave up 3 bases and V 3 bases, and 2 bases lay outside the gene matches. Germline V gives CDR1 DFQATT, CDR2 SNEGSKA (reference sequence). There are 13 residues in the CDR3. The chain's CDR3 is CSASTGDNQPQHF. The CDR3 nucleotides read TGCAGTGCTAGTACAGGGGACAATCAGCCCCAGCATTTT.

This clone came up a few times. The same CDR3 is also encoded by other DNA sequences in this sample. This chain uses TRBV10-3 with TRBJ1-2; maybe TRBD1 (5 bases). CDR1 ENHRY and CDR2 SYGVKD come from the germline V gene. CDR3 length: 12 residues. V lost 6 bases and J lost 6, with 11 bases in between. The CDR3 DNA follows: TGTGCCATCAGCGACGCAGGGAATGGCTACACCTTC. Translating it yields CAISDAGNGYTF.

This chain uses TRBV21-1 with TRBJ2-5; TRBD1 is the table's D call and was not checked against the DNA. TRBV21-1 is assigned pseudogene status. The CDR3 spans 12 residues. CDR3 bases: TGTGCCAGCGGCCGACAGGGTGAGACCCAGTACTTC. Translation gives CASGRQGETQYF.

A word on this clone: This sample also contains other DNA sequences that code for the same CDR3. The chain couples TRBV5-4 to TRBJ2-3; tentative D call: TRBD2 (5 bases). V was pared by 2 bases and J by 2 bases, with 6 bases between. The germline V gene has CDR1 SGHNT and CDR2 YYREEE (reference sequence). The CDR3 length is 13 residues. The CDR3 protein is CASSLDYTDTQYF. As DNA, the CDR3 is TGTGCCAGCAGCTTAGACTACACAGATACGCAGTATTTT.

The genes are TRBV7-8 and TRBJ1-5; TRBD1 aligns across 8 bases. This CDR3 comprises 15 residues. Trimming removed 7 bases from V and 1 base from J; junction bases left unmatched: 6. CDR1 is SGHVS and CDR2 is FQNEAQ in the germline V gene. CDR3 in DNA: TGTGCCAGCACTTCGACAGGGGTAAGCAATCAGCCCCAGCATTTT. This sequence encodes CASTSTGVSNQPQHF.

The chain has TRBV5-1 and TRBJ2-3, with a tentative D call TRBD1 (5 bases). The ends were cut back, 1 base at V and 3 bases at J, with 9 bases in the middle. In germline, CDR1 is SGHRS, CDR2 YFSETQ. The CDR3 has 14 residues. CDR3 in amino acids: CASSLQGATDTQYF. Written as DNA, the CDR3 is TGCGCCAGCAGCTTGCAGGGTGCAACAGATACGCAGTATTTT.

The chain uses TRBV30 and TRBJ1-1; 7 bases line up with TRBD1. J was trimmed by 4 bases and V by 3 bases; bases with no gene match: 5. Per the germline V gene, CDR1 is GTSNPN and CDR2 is SVGIG (reference sequence). This CDR3 is built from 13 residues. CDR3 region: CAWRLQGITEAFF. The CDR3 coding sequence is TGTGCCTGGAGGCTACAGGGGATCACTGAAGCTTTCTTT.

V usage is TRBV25-1 and J usage is TRBJ2-1; 8 nucleotides align to TRBD1. Germline CDR1 reads MGHDK; CDR2 reads SYGVNS. The junction had 13 bases not matched to a gene; V was cut back by 6 bases and J by 9 bases. CDR3 length: 15 amino acids. In DNA, the CDR3 is TGTGCCAGCAGGGGATTGGACAGGGTTCGGGGTGAGCAGTTCTTC. Protein: CASRGLDRVRGEQFF.

The chain links TRBV18 to TRBJ1-2; D might be TRBD1 (5 bases). The CDR3 totals 16 residues. Germline values: CDR1 KGHSH, CDR2 LQKENI. Between the trimmed V and J ends, which lost 0 bases and 4 bases, there was a span of 15 bases. CDR3 in DNA: TGTGCCAGCTCACCACCGTACGGGGGTGAAGGCTATGGCTACACCTTC. Protein: CASSPPYGGEGYGYTF.

This clone came up a few times. CDR3 amino acids: CASGGSDNEKLFF. In nucleotides, the CDR3 is TGTGCCAGCGGGGGGAGTGATAATGAAAAACTGTTTTTT. The chain is built from TRBV9 and TRBJ1-4; D is possibly TRBD1 (5 bases). Germline CDR1 and CDR2: SGDLS and YYNGEE. This CDR3 comprises 13 residues. Trimming cost V 7 bases and J 4 bases, with 11 bases left between them. Filled out from reference TRBV9 and TRBJ1-4, the complete variable domain reads DSGVTQTPKHLITATGQRVTLRCSPRSGDLSVYWYQQSLDQGLQFLIQYYNGEERAKGNILERFSAQQFPDLHSELNLSSLELGDSALYFCASGGSDNEKLFFGSGTQLSVL.

The V gene is TRBV30, the J gene TRBJ1-1, with no clear D. Trimming shortened V by 4 bases and J by 4 bases, and 16 bases separated the two germline ends. The CDR3 is made up of 14 amino acids. Germline CDR1 reads GTSNPN; CDR2 reads SVGIG (reference sequence). The CDR3, as DNA: TGTGCCTGGACCGTGGCCCCCCGCAGCACTGAAGCTTTCTTT. It codes for CAWTVAPRSTEAFF.

The chain joins TRBV19 to TRBJ2-2, with D possibly being TRBD2 (6 bases). This CDR3 has 15 residues. CDR1 is LNHDA and CDR2 is SQIVND in the germline V gene (reference sequence). V was cut by 7 bases and J by 0 bases, with 12 bases left in between. In DNA form, the CDR3 reads TGTGCCAGTATAGGCGGACTACCGAACACCGGGGAGCTGTTTTTT. Translation gives CASIGGLPNTGELFF.

This clone is a singleton in its sample. The CDR3 protein is CASSQRQGADGYTF. In nucleotides, the CDR3 is TGTGCCAGCAGCCAAAGACAGGGGGCGGATGGCTACACCTTC. The V and J genes are TRBV11-1 and TRBJ1-2; TRBD1 agrees at 10 bases. In germline, CDR1 is SGHAT, CDR2 FQDESV (reference sequence). The CDR3 runs to 14 residues. V shed 5 bases and J 6 bases; nucleotides not matched to a gene: 6.